This entry features one T cell receptor beta chain sequence. The data derive from a study of T cell responses to AZD1222 COVID-19 vaccine. CDR3 length: 15 amino acids. Germline CDR1 SGHRS, CDR2 YFSETQ. V was cut by 4 bases and J by 6 bases, with 17 bases left in between. The protocol was immunoSEQ multiplex PCR, while the TCRdb copy is restricted to in-frame clones and leaves out a portion. Among about 150,000 clones listed, 90% were seen once. This sample comprised peripheral blood, obtained on day 0 of AZD1222 vaccination. The receptor was derived from an adult in good health. This sequence joins TRBV5-1 and TRBJ2-1; a weak D match, TRBD2 (5 bases). Here the CDR3 DNA reads TGCGCCAGCAGCATAGAGGGAATAAATCCCAATGAGCAGTTCTTC. It codes for CASSIEGINPNEQFF.